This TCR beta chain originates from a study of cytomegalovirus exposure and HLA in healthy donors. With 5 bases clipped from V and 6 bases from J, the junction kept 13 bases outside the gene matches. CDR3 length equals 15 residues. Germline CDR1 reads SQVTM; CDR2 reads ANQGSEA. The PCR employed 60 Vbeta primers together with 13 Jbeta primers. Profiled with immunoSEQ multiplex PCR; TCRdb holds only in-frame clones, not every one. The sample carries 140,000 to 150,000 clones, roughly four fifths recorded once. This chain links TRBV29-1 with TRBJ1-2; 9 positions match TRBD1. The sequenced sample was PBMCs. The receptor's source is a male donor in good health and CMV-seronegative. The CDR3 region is CSVPLSGTGKDGYTF. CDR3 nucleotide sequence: TGCAGCGTTCCCTTGAGTGGGACAGGGAAAGATGGCTACACCTTC.